This entry lists 21 T cell receptor beta chains sequenced from one sample in a study of control samples from healthy donors and cancer patients. Profiled with immunoSEQ multiplex PCR; TCRdb holds only in-frame clones, not every one. This table holds more than 25,000 clones, about nine tenths found once. Material: PBMCs. The origin of the receptors is a man aged 45 to 65 with lung cancer.

The V and J genes are TRBV9 and TRBJ2-7; D perhaps matches TRBD2 (5 bases). The CDR3 covers 13 residues. The ends were cut back, 0 bases at V and 6 bases at J, with 10 bases in the middle. The V gene's germline CDR1 is SGDLS and CDR2 YYNGEE. The DNA for the CDR3 is TGTGCCAGCAGCGTAGTGGGAGTAGGCGAGCAGTACTTC. Protein product: CASSVVGVGEQYF.

In DNA, the CDR3 is TGTGCCAGCTCCGGGGGGCCGCAAGAGACCCAGTACTTC. Its translation: CASSGGPQETQYF. This sequence joins TRBV12-3 or TRBV12-4 and TRBJ2-5; the D gene is possibly TRBD2 (7 bases). V was trimmed by 8 bases and J by 2 bases, leaving 12 bases between them. The CDR3 has 13 amino acids.

The CDR3 loop is CASRNQGADTEAFF. The CDR3 nucleotides are TGTGCCAGCAGAAATCAGGGGGCAGACACTGAAGCTTTCTTT. J is TRBJ1-1 and V is TRBV5-4; 8 bases agree with TRBD1. CDR1 SGHNT and CDR2 YYREEE come from the germline V gene (reference sequence). The CDR3 consists of 14 residues. After removal of 5 bases from V and 3 bases from J, the junction contained 6 bases not matched to a gene.

The V and J genes are TRBV28 and TRBJ2-4, with 7 positions matching TRBD1. CDR3 length: 15 residues. V shed 5 bases and J 0 bases; nucleotides not matched to a gene: 4. CDR1 and CDR2 (germline): MDHEN, SYDVKM. The CDR3 reads CASSVGQLAKNIQYF. The CDR3, as DNA: TGTGCCAGCAGTGTGGGACAGTTAGCCAAAAACATTCAGTACTTC.

In its sample, this clone was seen a few times. The chain couples TRBV3-1 (or the pseudogene TRBV3-2) to TRBJ1-2; D not resolved. V lost 4 bases and J 2 bases, leaving 14 bases between the germline ends. The CDR3 runs 15 residues. Germline V gene lookup returns CDR1 LGHDT and CDR2 YNNKEL (reference sequence). This CDR3 is CASSPPGIGNYGYTF. CDR3 DNA sequence: TGTGCCAGCAGCCCCCCGGGGATCGGCAACTATGGCTACACCTTC.

CDR3 sequence (DNA): TGTGCCAGCACTGACAGGGTTCGTGCCAAAAACATTCAGTACTTC. Residues: CASTDRVRAKNIQYF. The chain has TRBV2 and TRBJ2-4; 7 bases line up with TRBD1. V shed 7 bases and J 1 base; nucleotides not matched to a gene: 7. The CDR3 covers 15 residues. CDR1 is SNHLY, CDR2 FYNNEI, per germline.

The chain carries TRBV2 and TRBJ2-5; tentatively, D is TRBD2 (6 bases). The CDR3 extends over 15 amino acids. Germline V lookup: CDR1 SNHLY, CDR2 FYNNEI. Trimming removed 3 bases at V and 0 bases at J, with 11 bases between. The CDR3 protein is CASSERLGNQETQYF. The DNA of the CDR3 is TGTGCCAGCAGTGAGAGACTAGGGAACCAAGAGACCCAGTACTTC.

This chain uses TRBV4-3 with TRBJ1-2; 8 bases match TRBD1. Germline trimming cut 3 bases from V and 3 bases from J; bases unmatched to any gene: 6. This CDR3 contains 15 residues. Germline lookup yields CDR1 LGHNA and CDR2 YSLEER. The CDR3 sequence is CASSQVTGGYYGYTF. CDR3 DNA sequence: TGCGCCAGCAGCCAGGTTACAGGGGGGTACTATGGCTACACCTTC.

This clone appeared a few times. The V call is TRBV4-3, the J call TRBJ2-5; 7 bases agree with TRBD2. The CDR3 is 19 residues long. CDR1 and CDR2 from the germline V gene are LGHNA and YSLEER. J was trimmed by 3 bases and V by 0 bases; bases with no gene match: 16. This CDR3 is CASSQDLTRGTRQEETQYF. As DNA, the CDR3 is TGCGCCAGCAGCCAAGATCTAACGCGGGGGACCAGGCAGGAAGAGACCCAGTACTTC.

V is TRBV2 and J is TRBJ1-5; perhaps TRBD1 as D (5 bases). The CDR3 consists of 14 residues. Trimming took 8 bases from V and 3 from J, leaving 14 bases between them. Germline values: CDR1 SNHLY, CDR2 FYNNEI. The CDR3 here is CASGSDSYNQPQHF. The CDR3 coding sequence is TGTGCCAGCGGATCCGACAGTTACAATCAGCCCCAGCATTTT.

This sequence joins TRBV12-3 or TRBV12-4 and TRBJ1-2; the D gene is possibly TRBD1 (5 bases). Trimming took off 5 bases at V and 4 bases at J, with 11 bases between the two ends. CDR3 length equals 13 residues. In nucleotides, the CDR3 is TGTGCCAGCAGTACACAGGCCCGCTATGGCTACACCTTC. The encoded protein is CASSTQARYGYTF.

The V gene is TRBV5-1, the J gene TRBJ2-5; TRBD2 is a possible D gene (6 bases). Germline CDR1 reads SGHRS; CDR2 reads YFSETQ. CDR3 length equals 16 residues. V dropped 4 bases and J dropped 5 bases, with 21 bases sitting between them. The CDR3 here is CASSRAGHQDQETQYF. In DNA, the CDR3 is TGCGCCAGCAGCCGTGCGGGGCATCAGGATCAGGAGACCCAGTACTTC. The full variable domain, with the rest looked up from reference TRBV5-1 and TRBJ2-5, is KAGVTQTPRYLIKTRGQQVTLSCSPISGHRSVSWYQQTPGQGLQFLFEYFSETQRNKGNFPGRFSGRQFSNSRSEMNVSTLELGDSALYLCASSRAGHQDQETQYFGPGTRLLVL.

This rearrangement joins TRBV7-2 to TRBJ1-3; D is uncertain. The V gene lost 1 base and the J gene lost 0 bases, with 10 bases spanning the gap. CDR1 is SGHTA and CDR2 is FQGNSA in the germline V gene. The CDR3 runs 16 residues. The CDR3: CASSLVLGISGNTIYF. CDR3 DNA sequence: TGTGCCAGCAGCTTAGTTTTGGGTATCTCTGGAAACACCATATATTTT.

The V call is TRBV10-3, the J call TRBJ1-3; D not certain. The CDR3 is 14 amino acids. Germline lookup yields CDR1 ENHRY and CDR2 SYGVKD. Trimming removed 3 bases from V and 0 bases from J, with 6 bases in between. CDR3 in amino acids: CAISDRGSGNTIYF. For the CDR3, the DNA is TGTGCCATCAGTGACCGGGGCTCTGGAAACACCATATATTTT.

This sequence joins TRBV29-1 and TRBJ1-5; D gene unclear. This CDR3 has 13 residues. V was clipped by 3 bases and J by 6 bases, with 12 bases between them. CDR1 and CDR2 (germline): SQVTM, ANQGSEA. CDR3 region: CSVEAGSGQPQHF. Here the CDR3 DNA reads TGCAGCGTTGAGGCGGGGTCCGGTCAGCCCCAGCATTTT.

The rearrangement uses TRBV3-1 (or the pseudogene TRBV3-2) and TRBJ1-4; 8 positions agree with TRBD1. After removal of 0 bases from V and 8 bases from J, the junction contained 5 bases not matched to a gene. This CDR3 has 15 residues. Germline V gene data show CDR1 as LGHDT and CDR2 as YNNKEL (reference sequence). The CDR3 loop reads CASSQDQGAREKLFF. CDR3 nucleotides: TGTGCCAGCAGCCAAGACCAGGGGGCGAGAGAAAAACTGTTTTTT.

J is TRBJ2-2 and V is TRBV7-2, with TRBD1 identical over 8 bases. The J segment lost 6 bases and the V segment lost 4 bases, leaving 4 bases of the junction unmatched. Germline CDR1 is SGHTA and CDR2 is FQGNSA. The CDR3 is 14 amino acids. The CDR3 here is CASSSDRVAGELFF. In DNA form, the CDR3 reads TGTGCCAGCAGCTCGGACAGGGTAGCCGGGGAGCTGTTTTTT.

The chain uses TRBV10-3 and TRBJ1-4, with 9 bases aligning to TRBD1. This CDR3 has 15 residues. With V trimmed by 3 bases and J by 8 bases, 7 bases remained unmatched. CDR1 is ENHRY and CDR2 is SYGVKD in the germline V gene. CDR3 bases: TGTGCCATCAGTGATCAACAGGGGGCAGGGGAAAAACTGTTTTTT. This translates into CAISDQQGAGEKLFF.

The chain is built from TRBV3-1 (or the pseudogene TRBV3-2) and TRBJ1-1; TRBD1 might be the D (5 bases). V gave up 5 bases and J gave up 3 bases, with 16 bases separating them. Germline CDR1 and CDR2: LGHDT and YNNKEL (reference sequence). The CDR3 is 15 residues long. The chain's CDR3 is CASSSNQGLDTEAFF. CDR3 coding DNA: TGTGCCAGCAGCTCAAACCAGGGACTCGACACTGAAGCTTTCTTT.

V gene TRBV9 combines with J gene TRBJ2-3; D might be TRBD2 (6 bases). V was pared by 0 bases and J by 5 bases, with 16 bases between. CDR1 is SGDLS, CDR2 YYNGEE, per germline. CDR3 length: 16 amino acids. The CDR3 region has the DNA TGTGCCAGCAGCGTAGCCAGCGGGTCGGCGGGAGATACGCAGTATTTT. This codes for CASSVASGSAGDTQYF.

The genes are TRBV5-1 and TRBJ1-4; D might be TRBD1 (6 bases). This CDR3 has 14 residues. The germline gives CDR1 SGHRS, CDR2 YFSETQ. Between the trimmed V and J ends, which lost 4 bases and 8 bases, there was a span of 15 bases. The CDR3: CASSPQGSQEKLFF. The CDR3 DNA is TGCGCCAGCAGCCCGCAGGGGTCGCAGGAAAAACTGTTTTTT.